These 10 T cell receptor beta chains were sequenced from one sample in a study of cytomegalovirus exposure and HLA in healthy donors. The PCR made use of 60 Vbeta and 13 Jbeta primers. The method was immunoSEQ multiplex PCR; TCRdb's version includes in-frame clones alone and lacks a portion of them. This table has roughly 130,000 clones, roughly 66% appearing once. Sequencing used PBMCs. The receptors shown here come from a woman in her fifties or sixties in good health and CMV-seronegative.

This clone was recorded a few times. The chain combines TRBV7-2 with TRBJ2-3; TRBD1 is a possible D gene (6 bases). CDR3 length: 16 residues. CDR1 and CDR2 (germline): SGHTA, FQGNSA. Trimming pared 5 bases from V and 2 bases from J, leaving 17 bases between. The CDR3 sequence: CASSQLTGLLTDTQYF. The DNA for the CDR3 is TGTGCCAGCAGCCAGCTCACAGGGCTCCTCACAGATACGCAGTATTTT.

The rearrangement links TRBV5-1 to TRBJ2-1; tentatively, D is TRBD1 (5 bases). The germline gives CDR1 SGHRS, CDR2 YFSETQ. CDR3 size: 14 residues. Trimming removed 7 bases from V and 0 bases from J, with 11 bases in between. The CDR3 here is CASGALSSYNEQFF. DNA of the CDR3: TGCGCCAGCGGGGCCTTGAGCTCCTACAATGAGCAGTTCTTC.

The rearrangement uses TRBV27 and TRBJ2-2; maybe TRBD1 (6 bases). Trimming removed 8 bases at V and 4 bases at J, with 17 bases between. Germline CDR1 and CDR2: MNHEY and SMNVEV (reference sequence). The CDR3 consists of 15 residues. DNA of the CDR3: TGTGCCAGCTGCAGGCTCAGGGGCACCACCGGGGAGCTGTTTTTT. It codes for CASCRLRGTTGELFF.

V usage is TRBV2 and J usage is TRBJ1-2; TRBD1 might be the D (6 bases). With 7 bases removed from V and 8 bases from J, the gap between germline ends came to 17 bases. Germline V gene lookup returns CDR1 SNHLY and CDR2 FYNNEI. This CDR3 spans 13 amino acids. The CDR3 reads CASTKFSGEGYTF. For the CDR3, the DNA is TGTGCCAGCACTAAATTTTCAGGGGAGGGCTACACCTTC.

The CDR3 bases are TGTGCCAGCAGGGAAAGTAGAACCTATGGCTACACCTTC. This translates into CASRESRTYGYTF. This chain links TRBV6-1 with TRBJ1-2; D call uncertain. This CDR3 is 13 amino acids long. V gave up 6 bases and J gave up 4 bases, with 12 bases separating them. Germline V gene sequence: CDR1 MNHNS, CDR2 SASEGT.

This chain links TRBV18 with TRBJ1-2, with TRBD1 identical over 7 bases. CDR1 and CDR2 (germline): KGHSH, LQKENI. Losses at the gene ends were 6 bases for V and 5 bases for J; bases not matched to a gene: 9. The CDR3 is made up of 14 amino acids. The CDR3 loop is CASSIQGRGYGYTF. CDR3 DNA: TGTGCCAGCTCGATACAGGGGCGAGGGTATGGCTACACCTTC.

The rearrangement joins TRBV19 to TRBJ2-1; D remains unclear. Germline values: CDR1 LNHDA, CDR2 SQIVND (reference sequence). The CDR3 is 15 residues long. V lost 6 bases to trimming and J lost 2 bases, with 14 bases between them. CDR3 region: CASRRHSLTYNEQFF. The CDR3 DNA is TGTGCCAGTAGGAGACACAGCCTCACCTACAATGAGCAGTTCTTC.

This rearrangement joins TRBV5-4 to TRBJ2-1; D gene ambiguous. The V and J ends lost 0 bases and 3 bases respectively, with 4 bases between them. The CDR3 spans 13 residues. Germline V CDR1 and CDR2: SGHNT, YYREEE (reference sequence). CDR3 loop: CASSLDYYNEQFF. In nucleotides, the CDR3 is TGTGCCAGCAGCTTGGACTACTACAATGAGCAGTTCTTC.

This sequence joins TRBV15 and TRBJ2-3; 8 positions match TRBD2. The CDR3 sequence is 18 residues long. CDR1 LNHNV and CDR2 YYDKDF come from the germline V gene (reference sequence). Germline trimming cut 1 base from V and 2 bases from J; bases unmatched to any gene: 11. CDR3 sequence: CATSRVRDRGGSTDTQYF. The CDR3 DNA is TGTGCCACCAGCAGAGTTCGCGATCGGGGGGGATCCACAGATACGCAGTATTTT. The whole variable domain, remainder taken from reference TRBV15 and TRBJ2-3, is DAMVIQNPRYQVTQFGKPVTLSCSQTLNHNVMYWYQQKSSQAPKLLFHYYDKDFNNEADTPDNFQSRRPNTSFCFLDIRSPGLGDTAMYLCATSRVRDRGGSTDTQYFGPGTRLTVL.

V gene TRBV9 combines with J gene TRBJ2-3; TRBD2 matches 8 bases. Looked up from germline, CDR1 is SGDLS and CDR2 is YYNGEE. After removal of 4 bases from V and 0 bases from J, the junction contained 4 bases not matched to a gene. The CDR3 is 15 residues long. The CDR3 bases are TGTGCCAGCAGCTATAGCGGGATTAGCACAGATACGCAGTATTTT. It is translated as CASSYSGISTDTQYF.